The clone carrying this T cell receptor beta chain occurred many times. Its matching antigen is unknown. TCRbeta library preparation incorporated unique molecular identifiers. MiXCR was run by TCRdb on the PCR reads, yielding one entry per CDR3 protein. The sample shows 450,000 to 600,000 distinct CDR3 sequences, roughly a tenth of them seen only once. This entry belongs to a study of T-cell reconstitution after alpha-beta-depleted transplantation in children. Study-level findings and limits: At day 60, the high TCRbeta diversity found in some patients originated from recipient T cells and thymic progenitors that had survived. Reports say that about two months after transplant, the alpha-beta T cells came out of several hundred graft clones that had expanded.

Looked up from germline, CDR1 is SGHDN and CDR2 is FVKESK. Trimming took off 4 bases at V and 3 bases at J, with 9 bases between the two ends. This CDR3 is built from 13 residues. Sequencing was performed on PBMCs, taken before TCRalphabeta/CD19-depleted stem cell transplant. This TCR came from a child aged 2-15 years with inherited bone marrow failure, due to receive a stem cell transplant. This chain joins TRBV14 and TRBJ1-1; unclear D gene. CDR3 nucleotide sequence: TGTGCCAGCAGCCCAGACTCTTACACTGAAGCTTTCTTT. Encoded protein: CASSPDSYTEAFF. The full variable domain, in which reference TRBV14 and TRBJ1-1 provide the parts outside the CDR3, is EAGVTQFPSHSVIEKGQTVTLRCDPISGHDNLYWYRRVMGKEIKFLLHFVKESKQDESGMPNNRFLAERTGGTYSTLKVQPAELEDSGVYFCASSPDSYTEAFFGQGTRLTVV.